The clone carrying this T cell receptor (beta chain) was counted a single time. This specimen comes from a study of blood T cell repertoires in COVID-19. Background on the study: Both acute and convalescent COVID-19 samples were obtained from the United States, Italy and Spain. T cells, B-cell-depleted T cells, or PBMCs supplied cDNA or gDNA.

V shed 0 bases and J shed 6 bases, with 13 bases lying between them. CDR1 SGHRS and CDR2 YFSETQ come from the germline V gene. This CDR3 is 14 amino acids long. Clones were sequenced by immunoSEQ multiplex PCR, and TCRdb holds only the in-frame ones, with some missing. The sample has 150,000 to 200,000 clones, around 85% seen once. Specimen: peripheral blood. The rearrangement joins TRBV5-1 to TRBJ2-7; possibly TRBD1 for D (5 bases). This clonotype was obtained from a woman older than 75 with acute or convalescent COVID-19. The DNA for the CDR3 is TGCGCCAGCAGCTTGGGGATCAGGGTAGGCGAGCAGTACTTC. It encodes CASSLGIRVGEQYF.